Each of the 24 T cell receptor beta chains below was sequenced from the same sample in a study of CD8 T cells in Susac syndrome. The RNA input was roughly 0.45 to 1 ug, and it was reverse transcribed with random hexamers. TCRdb itself ran the immunoSEQ multiplex PCR reads through MiXCR, one entry per CDR3 protein. The data hold about 300,000 distinct CDR3 sequences, with around nine tenths observed a single time. What was sequenced was CD8+ T cells from PBMCs. Every receptor here comes from a human donor with multiple sclerosis.

This chain links TRBV20-1 with TRBJ2-7; tentative D call: TRBD2 (5 bases). Germline values: CDR1 DFQATT, CDR2 SNEGSKA (reference sequence). The length of the CDR3 is 16 residues. The CDR3 here is CRASGPTAVRSYEQYF. Written as DNA, the CDR3 is TGCAGGGCAAGCGGTCCCACGGCGGTCCGCTCCTACGAGCAGTACTTC.

This chain links TRBV25-1 with TRBJ2-4; D ambiguous. The V and J ends lost 6 bases and 1 base respectively, with 16 bases between them. The CDR3 has 16 amino acids. Germline V lookup: CDR1 MGHDK, CDR2 SYGVNS. CDR3 loop: CASSATLSQAKNIQYF. The CDR3 DNA is TGTGCCAGCAGCGCCACCTTGAGTCAGGCCAAAAACATTCAGTACTTC.

J is TRBJ2-1 and V is TRBV27; 10 bases agree with TRBD2. The V gene end was trimmed by 3 bases and the J gene end by 7 bases; junction bases not matched to a gene: 6. This CDR3 has 15 residues. CDR1 is MNHEY, CDR2 SMNVEV, per germline (reference sequence). The CDR3 sequence: CASSFLLAGPNEQFF. The CDR3 region has the DNA TGTGCCAGCAGTTTTTTACTAGCGGGGCCAAATGAGCAGTTCTTC.

The count of this clonotype is one. This rearrangement joins TRBV4-3 to TRBJ2-3, with D tentatively TRBD2 (5 bases). Trimming shortened V by 0 bases and J by 4 bases, and 8 bases separated the two germline ends. Germline loops: CDR1 LGHNA, CDR2 YSLEER. The CDR3 sequence is 14 residues long. The CDR3 bases are TGCGCCAGCAGCCAAGAAGTCGGGGCAGATACGCAGTATTTT. Its protein product is CASSQEVGADTQYF.

This clonotype was counted a single time. The chain links TRBV20-1 to TRBJ2-3; maybe TRBD2 (5 bases). The ends were cut back, 1 base at V and 2 bases at J, with 10 bases in the middle. CDR3 length: 14 residues. In germline, CDR1 is DFQATT, CDR2 SNEGSKA (reference sequence). Written as DNA, the CDR3 is TGCAGTGCTAGAGGAGGACTCGACACAGATACGCAGTATTTT. Protein: CSARGGLDTDTQYF.

The rearrangement links TRBV29-1 to TRBJ2-5, with TRBD1 identical over 8 bases. Germline CDR1 SQVTM, CDR2 ANQGSEA. The CDR3 has 14 amino acids. After removal of 5 bases from V and 5 bases from J, the junction contained 10 bases not matched to a gene. CDR3 region: CSVLGAGGWETQYF. CDR3 nucleotides: TGCAGCGTTCTGGGGGCAGGGGGCTGGGAGACCCAGTACTTC. Supplemented by reference TRBV29-1 and TRBJ2-5, the full variable domain reads SAVISQKPSRDICQRGTSLTIQCQVDSQVTMMFWYRQQPGQSLTLIATANQGSEATYESGFVIDKFPISRPNLTFSTLTVSNMSPEDSSIYLCSVLGAGGWETQYFGPGTRLLVL.

CDR3 region: CASSVTSDIKRGEQFF. CDR3 nucleotides: TGTGCCAGCAGTGTGACTAGCGACATAAAAAGGGGTGAGCAGTTCTTC. The chain carries TRBV25-1 and TRBJ2-1; 8 bases agree with TRBD2. CDR3 length equals 16 residues. Germline trimming cut 4 bases from V and 9 bases from J; bases unmatched to any gene: 14. Per germline, CDR1 MGHDK and CDR2 SYGVNS.

The CDR3: CASSLDPGQDYEQYF. For the CDR3, the DNA is TGCGCCAGCAGCTTGGACCCGGGACAGGACTACGAGCAGTACTTC. The rearrangement joins TRBV5-1 to TRBJ2-7; 8 nucleotides line up with TRBD1. Germline lookup yields CDR1 SGHRS and CDR2 YFSETQ. Unmatched junction bases numbered 5, after V lost 0 bases and J lost 3 bases. The CDR3 runs 15 residues.

The rearrangement uses TRBV4-1 and TRBJ1-3; the D gene is possibly TRBD1 (5 bases). CDR1 and CDR2 (germline): MGHRA, YSYEKL. Trimming pared 0 bases from V and 2 bases from J, leaving 11 bases between. The CDR3 has 16 residues. The CDR3 is CASSQDPAGTGNTIYF. CDR3 coding DNA: TGCGCCAGCAGCCAAGATCCGGCAGGGACTGGAAACACCATATATTTT.

This chain links TRBV7-9 with TRBJ1-2, with D possibly TRBD1 on 5 matching bases. The CDR3 has 14 residues. The germline gives CDR1 SEHNR, CDR2 FQNEAQ (reference sequence). The V end lost 3 bases, the J end lost 4 bases, and 12 bases lay between the germline ends. The DNA for the CDR3 is TGTGCCAGCAGCTTCGGGGGAGTCAGCTATGGCTACACCTTC. Encoded protein: CASSFGGVSYGYTF.

The V and J genes are TRBV4-2 and TRBJ2-5; tentative D call: TRBD2 (6 bases). Germline loops: CDR1 LGHNA, CDR2 YNFKEQ. The CDR3 loop spans 16 amino acids. Trimming took off 1 base at V and 5 bases at J, with 17 bases between the two ends. The CDR3 DNA reads TGTGCCAGCAGCCAAGCGGAGACTAGTGGTTTGGAGACCCAGTACTTC. Protein: CASSQAETSGLETQYF.

The chain couples TRBV20-1 to TRBJ2-7; TRBD2 matches 8 bases. Per the germline V gene, CDR1 is DFQATT and CDR2 is SNEGSKA (reference sequence). The CDR3 spans 13 residues. The CDR3 nucleotides read TGCGGATGTCGTACTAGCGGTCACTACGAGCAGTACTTC. Residues: CGCRTSGHYEQYF.

The rearrangement links TRBV14 to TRBJ1-2; D not resolved. CDR3 length equals 12 residues. From germline, CDR1 is SGHDN and CDR2 FVKESK. Trimming stripped 4 bases from V and 8 bases from J, with 11 bases between. The CDR3 region is CASSRGLRGYTF. CDR3 DNA sequence: TGTGCCAGCAGCCGAGGACTTCGAGGCTACACCTTC.

This rearrangement joins TRBV5-5 to TRBJ2-3; no firm D call. This CDR3 spans 18 amino acids. CDR1 is SGHKS, CDR2 YYEKEE, per germline (reference sequence). The germline V and J ends were trimmed by 4 bases and 0 bases, with 21 bases remaining between them. The CDR3 DNA reads TGTGCCAGCAGCGTTGTAAATCCGGCCGGTTGGAGCACAGATACGCAGTATTTT. Translating gives CASSVVNPAGWSTDTQYF.

This clonotype has only a few counts. This chain uses TRBV7-8 with TRBJ2-1, with D possibly being TRBD2 (6 bases). The V end was cut by 8 bases, the J end by 7 bases, with 6 bases between. The CDR3 totals 10 residues. The germline V gene encodes CDR1 SGHVS and CDR2 FQNEAQ. The CDR3 nucleotides are TGTGCCAGCGGGGGGAATGAGCAGTTCTTC. As protein: CASGGNEQFF. Full variable domain (outside the CDR3, taken from reference TRBV7-8 and TRBJ2-1): GAGVSQSPRYKVAKRGQDVALRCDPISGHVSLFWYQQALGQGPEFLTYFQNEAQLDKSGLPSDRFFAERPEGSVSTLKIQRTQQEDSAVYLCASGGNEQFFGPGTRLTVL.

The genes are TRBV4-1 and TRBJ2-7; 7 bases match TRBD2. CDR3 length: 14 residues. Per germline, CDR1 MGHRA and CDR2 YSYEKL. J was trimmed by 6 bases and V by 2 bases; bases with no gene match: 7. CDR3 DNA sequence: TGCGCCAGCAGCCAATTTATCTGGGAGGGCGAGCAGTACTTC. Translation gives CASSQFIWEGEQYF.

The chain couples TRBV5-6 to TRBJ2-1; 11 nucleotides agree with TRBD2. V gave up 0 bases and J gave up 7 bases; unmatched junction bases: 6. This CDR3 comprises 16 residues. CDR1 and CDR2 from the germline V gene are SGHDT and YYEEEE. The CDR3 coding sequence is TGTGCCAGCAGCTTGGATCTAGCGGGAGGATGGAATGAGCAGTTCTTC. It specifies CASSLDLAGGWNEQFF.

The V call is TRBV29-1, the J call TRBJ2-3; D may be TRBD1 (5 bases). V lost 3 bases and J lost 2, with 12 bases in between. The CDR3 runs to 14 residues. Germline CDR1 SQVTM, CDR2 ANQGSEA. The CDR3 reads CSVDVETATDTQYF. CDR3 in DNA: TGCAGCGTTGATGTGGAGACAGCCACAGATACGCAGTATTTT.

The genes are TRBV20-1 and TRBJ2-3; 7 bases align to TRBD2. Germline V lookup: CDR1 DFQATT, CDR2 SNEGSKA (reference sequence). This CDR3 comprises 16 residues. V was pared by 6 bases and J by 6 bases, with 18 bases of the junction left unmatched. This CDR3 reads CSAPLSGGRAFDTQYF. DNA for the CDR3: TGCAGTGCCCCCCTCAGCGGTGGGAGGGCATTTGATACGCAGTATTTT.

This clonotype was observed a single time. CDR3 nucleotides: TGTGCCAGCAGCGTAGGATTGGGACCCAGACAAGAGACCCAGTACTTC. It is translated as CASSVGLGPRQETQYF. The chain is built from TRBV9 and TRBJ2-5; D may match TRBD1 or TRBD2 (5 bases each). Germline V gene sequence: CDR1 SGDLS, CDR2 YYNGEE. The germline V and J ends were trimmed by 0 bases and 2 bases, with 14 bases remaining between them. The CDR3 length is 16 residues.

This clonotype was picked up a small number of times. In DNA, the CDR3 is TGTGCCAGTAATCTAGCCCTAACCTACAATGAGCAGTTCTTC. Translating it yields CASNLALTYNEQFF. The chain employs TRBV19 and TRBJ2-1; the D gene is possibly TRBD2 (5 bases). Trimming cost V 7 bases and J 2 bases, with 12 bases left between them. Germline CDR1 and CDR2: LNHDA and SQIVND (reference sequence). The CDR3 is 14 residues long.

This clonotype showed up just once. The V gene is TRBV4-3, the J gene TRBJ2-1; a possible D gene is TRBD1 (6 bases). V lost 0 bases, J lost 8 bases, and 14 bases lay in between. The CDR3 loop spans 15 amino acids. Germline assignment: CDR1 LGHNA and CDR2 YSLEER. DNA of the CDR3: TGCGCCAGCAGCCAAGATCCCCGGGACACCGATGAGCAGTTCTTC. It is translated as CASSQDPRDTDEQFF.

The chain recombines TRBV6-4 with TRBJ2-5; weak D call: TRBD2 (6 bases). This CDR3 region has 15 residues. Germline V gives CDR1 MRHNA, CDR2 SNTAGT. V shed 3 bases and J shed 5 bases, with 16 bases lying between them. The chain's CDR3 is CASSEGQGGSETQYF. The CDR3 nucleotides are TGTGCCAGCAGTGAAGGGCAGGGAGGTTCTGAGACCCAGTACTTC.

The chain joins TRBV7-8 to TRBJ1-5; D gene unclear. This CDR3 spans 13 amino acids. Between the trimmed V and J ends, which lost 2 bases and 8 bases, there was a span of 10 bases. Germline CDR1 is SGHVS and CDR2 is FQNEAQ. CDR3 coding DNA: TGTGCCAGCAGCTTACAGGTTCATGAGCCCCAGCATTTT. It codes for CASSLQVHEPQHF.